Reported below is one TCR beta chain. This CDR3 contains 13 residues. The J segment lost 10 bases and the V segment lost 5 bases, leaving 7 bases of the junction unmatched. Germline lookup yields CDR1 KGHDR and CDR2 SFDVKD. The source of the sample is a study of T-cell memory formation after mild COVID-19. Study-level background: Most TCR clusters belonged to a single donor.

TCRdb redid the calling of the 5' RACE reads with MiXCR, one entry per CDR3 protein. There are around 200,000 distinct CDR3 sequences in the sample; over 9.5% occur only once, and roughly 3.2% lies in the top ten. The sample taken for sequencing was PBMCs or a T cell subset sorted from them (not recorded which). The chain couples TRBV24-1 to TRBJ2-1; 7 nucleotides align to TRBD1. The receptor was isolated from a man aged 18 to 29 who had mild COVID-19 (a few samples of this study predate the infection). Cell type and time point are not known. CDR3 in amino acids: CATSATGVREQFF. The CDR3 DNA reads TGTGCCACCAGTGCCACAGGGGTGCGGGAGCAGTTCTTC.